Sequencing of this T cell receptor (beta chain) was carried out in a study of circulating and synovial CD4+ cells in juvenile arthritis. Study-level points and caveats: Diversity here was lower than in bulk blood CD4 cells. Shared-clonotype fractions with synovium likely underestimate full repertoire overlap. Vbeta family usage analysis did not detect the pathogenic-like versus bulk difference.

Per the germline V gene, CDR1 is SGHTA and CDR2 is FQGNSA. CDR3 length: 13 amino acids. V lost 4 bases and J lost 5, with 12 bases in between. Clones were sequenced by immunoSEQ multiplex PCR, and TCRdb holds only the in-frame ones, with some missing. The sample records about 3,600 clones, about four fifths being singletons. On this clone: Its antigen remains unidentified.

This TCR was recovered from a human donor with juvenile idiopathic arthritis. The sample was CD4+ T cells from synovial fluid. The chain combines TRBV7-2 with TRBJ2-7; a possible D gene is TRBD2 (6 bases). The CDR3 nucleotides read TGTGCCAGCAGCTCACGACTAGAAAACGAGCAGTACTTC. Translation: CASSSRLENEQYF.